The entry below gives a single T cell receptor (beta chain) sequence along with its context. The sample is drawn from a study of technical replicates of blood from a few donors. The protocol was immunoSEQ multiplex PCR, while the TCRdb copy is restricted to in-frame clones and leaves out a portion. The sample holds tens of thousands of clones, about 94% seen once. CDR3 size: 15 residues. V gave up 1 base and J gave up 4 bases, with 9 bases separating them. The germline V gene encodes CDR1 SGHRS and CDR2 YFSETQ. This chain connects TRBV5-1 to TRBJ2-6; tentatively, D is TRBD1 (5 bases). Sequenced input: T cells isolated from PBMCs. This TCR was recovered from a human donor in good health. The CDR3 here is CASSLIGAGANVLTF. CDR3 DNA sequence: TGCGCCAGCAGCTTGATAGGGGCCGGGGCCAACGTCCTGACTTTC.